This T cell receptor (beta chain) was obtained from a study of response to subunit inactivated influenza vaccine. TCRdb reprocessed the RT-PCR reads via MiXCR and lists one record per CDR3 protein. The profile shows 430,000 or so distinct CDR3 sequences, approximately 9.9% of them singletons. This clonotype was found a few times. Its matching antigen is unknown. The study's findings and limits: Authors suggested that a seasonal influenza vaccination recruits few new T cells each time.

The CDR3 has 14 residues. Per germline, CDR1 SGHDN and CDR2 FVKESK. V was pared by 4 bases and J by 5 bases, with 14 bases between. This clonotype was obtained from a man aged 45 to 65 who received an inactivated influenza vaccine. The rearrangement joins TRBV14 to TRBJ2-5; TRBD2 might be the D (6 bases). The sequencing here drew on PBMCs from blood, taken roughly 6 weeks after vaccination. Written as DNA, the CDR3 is TGTGCCAGCAGCCCCCATGCGGGAAGCGAGACCCAGTACTTC. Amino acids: CASSPHAGSETQYF.